The sequence of this T cell receptor beta chain was determined in a study of blood T cell repertoires in COVID-19. Study-level information: COVID-19 samples from acute and convalescent phases originated in the United States, Italy and Spain. In each case, the material was cDNA or gDNA derived from T cells, B-cell-depleted T cells, or PBMCs.

Unmatched junction bases numbered 12, after V lost 0 bases and J lost 16 bases. This CDR3 contains 14 residues. Per the germline V gene, CDR1 is SNHLY and CDR2 is FYNNEI. Original handling: Using reference gene primer amplification, nucleated cell counts were estimated. Here immunoSEQ multiplex PCR was the method, and the copy in TCRdb shows in-frame clones only, minus some. V and J calls and clone size are those listed in that table; D and trimming were worked out from the DNA. Of tens of thousands of clones in the sample, 87% were seen once. This clonotype was obtained from a man between 50 and 59 years old with active COVID-19. The genes are TRBV2 and TRBJ2-1, with 7 bases identical to TRBD2. Sequencing was performed on peripheral blood. The CDR3 reads CASSEAVMGGIGFF. The CDR3 DNA is TGTGCCAGCAGTGAAGCAGTTATGGGGGGGATAGGCTTCTTC.